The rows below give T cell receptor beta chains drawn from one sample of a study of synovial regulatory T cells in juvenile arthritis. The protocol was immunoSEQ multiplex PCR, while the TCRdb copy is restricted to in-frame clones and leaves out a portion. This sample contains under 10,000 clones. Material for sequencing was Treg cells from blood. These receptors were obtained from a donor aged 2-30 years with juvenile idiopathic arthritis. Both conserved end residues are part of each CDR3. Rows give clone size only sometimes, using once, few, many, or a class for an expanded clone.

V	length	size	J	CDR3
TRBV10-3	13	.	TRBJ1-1	CAIKSGQGSRAFF
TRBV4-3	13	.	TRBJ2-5	CASSQELIETQYF
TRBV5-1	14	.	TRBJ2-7	CASSLYAENYEQYF
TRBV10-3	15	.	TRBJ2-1	CAISESGLAGNEQFF
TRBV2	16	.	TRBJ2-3	CASSQNSGSGADTQYF
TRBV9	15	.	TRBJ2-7	CASSPGGSGSYEQYF
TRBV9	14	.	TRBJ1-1	CASSVGQMNTEAFF
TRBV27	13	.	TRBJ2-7	CASSLFGRHEQYF
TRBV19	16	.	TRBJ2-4	CASSPRTGGVKNIQYF
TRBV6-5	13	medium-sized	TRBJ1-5	CASSRQGNQPQHF
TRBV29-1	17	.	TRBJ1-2	CSVELVSGGRGFHGYTF
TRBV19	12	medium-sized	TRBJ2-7	CASSGGPREQYF
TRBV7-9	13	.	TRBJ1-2	CASSLGANYGYTF
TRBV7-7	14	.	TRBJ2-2	CASSLAGSAGELFF
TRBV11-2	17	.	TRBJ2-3	CASSLVGGALSTDTQYF
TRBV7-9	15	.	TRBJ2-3	CASSLDRAVPDTQYF
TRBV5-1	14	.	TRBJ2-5	CASSLFQLRETQYF
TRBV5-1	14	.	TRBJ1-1	CASSLVVENTEAFF
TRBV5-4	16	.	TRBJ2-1	CASSPRASGRAWEQFF
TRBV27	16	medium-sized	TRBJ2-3	CASHYAGQGSYNTQYF
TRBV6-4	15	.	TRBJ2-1	CASSEEGGPLGGQFF
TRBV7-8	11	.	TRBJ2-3	CAAEAGDTQYF
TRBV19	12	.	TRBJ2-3	CASSTSGGTQYF
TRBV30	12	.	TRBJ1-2	CAWYMGAYGYTF
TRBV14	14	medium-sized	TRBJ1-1	CASSLYLMNTEAFF
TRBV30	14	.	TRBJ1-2	CAWSALRVNYGYTF
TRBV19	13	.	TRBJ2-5	CASSMTNQETQYF
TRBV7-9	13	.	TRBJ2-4	CASSLDRRNIQYF
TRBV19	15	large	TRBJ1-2	CASSMEGFRNYGYTF
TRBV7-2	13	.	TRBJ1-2	CASSPTGAEGYTF
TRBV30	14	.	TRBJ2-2	CAWQGSPNTGELFF
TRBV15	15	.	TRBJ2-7	CATSRARDYLYEQYF
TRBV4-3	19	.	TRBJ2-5	CASSEVWVRASGSSYEQYF
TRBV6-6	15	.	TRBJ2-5	CASSQRTLNSLTQYF
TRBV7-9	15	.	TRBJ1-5	CASSLGTGSNQPQHF